Shown below are 26 T cell receptor beta chains from a single sample sequenced in a study of T cell changes during pregnancy in multiple sclerosis. Some clones are missing from TCRdb's copy, which holds only in-frame ones; the method was immunoSEQ multiplex PCR. The repertoire holds about 79,000 clones, 93% seen once, with about 0.72% in the top ten. This specimen was peripheral blood, taken in the second trimester of pregnancy. The receptor set was obtained from a female donor in good health, enrolled as a control in a pregnancy study.

The chain has TRBV4-3 and TRBJ2-2, with TRBD2 matching over 9 bases. V lost 0 bases to trimming and J lost 6 bases; unmatched junction nucleotides: 5. The CDR3 length is 16 residues. In germline, CDR1 is LGHNA, CDR2 YSLEER. The CDR3 protein is CASSQERSGGSGELFF. CDR3 coding DNA: TGCGCCAGCAGCCAAGAACGAAGCGGGGGGTCCGGGGAGCTGTTTTTT.

This chain links TRBV7-2 with TRBJ1-4, with 9 bases identical to TRBD1. This CDR3 is built from 14 residues. Per the germline V gene, CDR1 is SGHTA and CDR2 is FQGNSA. With 3 bases clipped from V and 5 bases from J, the junction kept 1 base outside the gene matches. Here the CDR3 DNA reads TGTGCCAGCAGCTTGACAGGGGGAAATGAAAAACTGTTTTTT. Protein product: CASSLTGGNEKLFF.

This chain joins TRBV4-3 and TRBJ1-5, with D maybe TRBD1 (5 bases). CDR1 and CDR2 from the germline V gene are LGHNA and YSLEER. The CDR3 has 16 amino acids. V lost 0 bases and J lost 2, with 11 bases in between. CDR3 sequence reads: CASSQDLTARNQPQHF. The DNA of the CDR3 is TGCGCCAGCAGCCAAGATTTGACAGCGCGCAATCAGCCCCAGCATTTT.

The rearrangement uses TRBV7-2 and TRBJ1-4; D not resolved. The CDR3 covers 16 residues. V was shortened by 3 bases and J by 0 bases, with 11 bases between the two germline ends. The germline gives CDR1 SGHTA, CDR2 FQGNSA. The CDR3 region has the DNA TGTGCCAGCAGCTTCGGGATGGCAACAACTAATGAAAAACTGTTTTTT. As protein: CASSFGMATTNEKLFF.

The rearrangement joins TRBV5-1 to TRBJ2-7, with TRBD1 identical over 7 bases. This CDR3 spans 15 amino acids. Trimming removed 4 bases from V and 2 bases from J; junction bases left unmatched: 9. CDR1 SGHRS and CDR2 YFSETQ come from the germline V gene. CDR3 sequence reads: CASSGRQGDTYEQYF. In DNA, the CDR3 is TGCGCCAGCAGCGGGCGACAGGGCGATACCTACGAGCAGTACTTC.

The V and J genes are TRBV30 and TRBJ1-3; D is uncertain. The CDR3 is made up of 12 amino acids. The V end was cut by 2 bases, the J end by 4 bases, with 6 bases between. Germline values: CDR1 GTSNPN, CDR2 SVGIG (reference sequence). In DNA, the CDR3 is TGTGCCTGGAGTCCTCAGGGAAACACCATATATTTT. It is translated as CAWSPQGNTIYF.

V usage is TRBV6-5 and J usage is TRBJ2-5; TRBD1 aligns across 8 bases. V shed 8 bases and J 4 bases; nucleotides not matched to a gene: 12. The CDR3 is 15 amino acids. The germline V gene encodes CDR1 MNHEY and CDR2 SVGAGI. CDR3 nucleotides: TGTGCCAGCCGTCCTGCCCCCGACAGGGGAGAGACCCAGTACTTC. Its protein is CASRPAPDRGETQYF.

This chain connects TRBV18 to TRBJ1-3; D is possibly TRBD1 (5 bases). CDR1 is KGHSH, CDR2 LQKENI, per germline. V lost 4 bases and J lost 0, with 16 bases in between. This CDR3 comprises 17 residues. For the CDR3, the DNA is TGTGCCAGCTCACACGTTATACAGGTCCCCTCTGGAAACACCATATATTTT. It translates to CASSHVIQVPSGNTIYF.

This clone was counted once. The chain links TRBV6-6 to TRBJ1-1; D is unresolved. V was trimmed by 0 bases and J by 11 bases, leaving 13 bases between them. This CDR3 spans 13 amino acids. In germline, CDR1 is MNHNY, CDR2 SVGAGI (reference sequence). The CDR3 DNA sequence: TGTGCCAGCAGTTACTCGACGGCGACAACGGCTTTCTTT. The encoded protein is CASSYSTATTAFF.

The chain has TRBV30 and TRBJ2-7; the D gene is possibly TRBD1 (6 bases). The CDR3 is 13 amino acids. The germline V gene encodes CDR1 GTSNPN and CDR2 SVGIG (reference sequence). The ends were cut back, 2 bases at V and 5 bases at J, with 13 bases in the middle. CDR3 loop: CAWSLTGSHEQYF. DNA of the CDR3: TGTGCCTGGAGTCTTACAGGGTCCCACGAGCAGTACTTC.

The V call is TRBV9, the J call TRBJ1-1; a weak D match, TRBD1 (5 bases). CDR1 SGDLS and CDR2 YYNGEE come from the germline V gene. Trimming left V 0 bases short and J 2 bases short, with 11 bases between. The CDR3 has 15 amino acids. This CDR3 reads CASSVVGDFNTEAFF. CDR3 nucleotide sequence: TGTGCCAGCAGCGTAGTTGGGGACTTCAACACTGAAGCTTTCTTT.

The chain has TRBV9 and TRBJ1-3; D is unresolved. The CDR3 sequence is 20 residues long. V lost 0 bases to trimming and J lost 4 bases, with 26 bases between them. CDR1 is SGDLS, CDR2 YYNGEE, per germline. The CDR3 bases are TGTGCCAGCAGCGTAGAATCCTCGGGCGGTCGGGGATGGAAGGGAAACACCATATATTTT. Encoded protein: CASSVESSGGRGWKGNTIYF.

The chain employs TRBV9 and TRBJ2-3; 7 bases are a match to TRBD2. The V gene's germline CDR1 is SGDLS and CDR2 YYNGEE. V was pared by 0 bases and J by 4 bases, with 2 bases of the junction left unmatched. The length of the CDR3 is 14 residues. CDR3 coding DNA: TGTGCCAGCAGCGTAGTCGGGGGGTCAGATACGCAGTATTTT. Translation gives CASSVVGGSDTQYF.

The genes are TRBV2 and TRBJ1-2; D call uncertain. V lost 8 bases and J 6 bases, leaving 19 bases between the germline ends. The length of the CDR3 is 14 residues. The germline V gene has CDR1 SNHLY and CDR2 FYNNEI. CDR3 loop: CASLFITGRDGYTF. CDR3 nucleotide sequence: TGTGCCAGCCTTTTTATAACGGGGAGAGATGGCTACACCTTC. Together with reference TRBV2 and TRBJ1-2, the CDR3 gives the full variable domain: EPEVTQTPSHQVTQMGQEVILRCVPISNHLYFYWYRQILGQKVEFLVSFYNNEISEKSEIFDDQFSVERPDGSNFTLKIRSTKLEDSAMYFCASLFITGRDGYTFGSGTRLTVV.

V usage is TRBV7-2 and J usage is TRBJ2-1; D may be TRBD2 (5 bases). Germline assignment: CDR1 SGHTA and CDR2 FQGNSA. V gave up 6 bases and J gave up 0 bases, with 12 bases separating them. The CDR3 runs 15 residues. The CDR3 nucleotides are TGTGCCAGCAGACTCGACGGGGTCTCCTACAATGAGCAGTTCTTC. It yields the protein CASRLDGVSYNEQFF. Full variable domain (remainder filled in from reference TRBV7-2 and TRBJ2-1): GAGVSQSPSNKVTEKGKDVELRCDPISGHTALYWYRQSLGQGLEFLIYFQGNSAPDKSGLPSDRFSAERTGGSVSTLTIQRTQQEDSAVYLCASRLDGVSYNEQFFGPGTRLTVL.

The J gene is TRBJ2-2, the V gene TRBV7-9; D not certain. This CDR3 has 14 amino acids. Germline CDR1 SEHNR, CDR2 FQNEAQ (reference sequence). The ends were cut back, 5 bases at V and 3 bases at J, with 10 bases in the middle. In nucleotides, the CDR3 is TGTGCCAGCAGCCCCTACGGAGACACCGGGGAGCTGTTTTTT. It specifies CASSPYGDTGELFF.

The chain joins TRBV20-1 to TRBJ2-7, with 10 positions matching TRBD1. Trimming at V came to 3 bases and at J to 10 bases, leaving 3 bases not matched to a gene. Germline assignment: CDR1 DFQATT and CDR2 SNEGSKA (reference sequence). The CDR3 runs to 11 residues. The CDR3 DNA reads as TGCAGTGCTAGGACAGGGGGCCGCCAGTACTTC. Translating gives CSARTGGRQYF.

The rearrangement uses TRBV5-6 and TRBJ1-1, with D unclear. Germline CDR1 SGHDT, CDR2 YYEEEE. Trimming removed 2 bases at V and 8 bases at J, with 10 bases between. This CDR3 region has 12 residues. For the CDR3, the DNA is TGTGCCAGCAGCTTAACAGACCGAGAAGCTTTCTTT. Encoded protein: CASSLTDREAFF. The variable domain in full, with the rest retrieved from reference TRBV5-6 and TRBJ1-1, is DAGVTQSPTHLIKTRGQQVTLRCSPKSGHDTVSWYQQALGQGPQFIFQYYEEEERQRGNFPDRFSGHQFPNYSSELNVNALLLGDSALYLCASSLTDREAFFGQGTRLTVV.

The rearrangement joins TRBV6-6 to TRBJ2-2; TRBD1 agrees at 7 bases. CDR1 is MNHNY, CDR2 SVGAGI, per germline (reference sequence). The CDR3 sequence is 15 residues long. Unmatched junction bases numbered 9, after V lost 6 bases and J lost 5 bases. The CDR3 DNA reads TGTGCCAGCAGCCTAGGGACAGCTGCTACCGGGGAGCTGTTTTTT. Translating gives CASSLGTAATGELFF.

The chain is built from TRBV4-1 and TRBJ1-5, with D maybe TRBD1 (5 bases). CDR1 is MGHRA and CDR2 is YSYEKL in the germline V gene. The V and J ends lost 0 bases and 8 bases respectively, with 8 bases between them. The CDR3 length is 13 residues. CDR3 DNA: TGCGCCAGCAGCCAAGATCGGGGGGAGCCCCAGCATTTT. This codes for CASSQDRGEPQHF.

The chain joins TRBV5-4 to TRBJ2-5; TRBD2 might be the D (6 bases). V was clipped by 3 bases and J by 0 bases, with 15 bases between them. This CDR3 has 16 residues. CDR1 is SGHNT and CDR2 is YYREEE in the germline V gene (reference sequence). This CDR3 reads CASSSLAKADQETQYF. For the CDR3, the DNA is TGTGCCAGCAGCTCTCTAGCGAAGGCGGACCAAGAGACCCAGTACTTC.

In this sample, this clone turned up a few times. The chain joins TRBV7-9 to TRBJ1-1; no definite D call. This CDR3 contains 13 residues. Germline CDR1 reads SEHNR; CDR2 reads FQNEAQ (reference sequence). V lost 8 bases and J 1 base, leaving 11 bases between the germline ends. CDR3: CASQTTRNTEAFF. For the CDR3, the DNA is TGTGCCAGCCAAACCACACGGAACACTGAAGCTTTCTTT. Filled out from reference TRBV7-9 and TRBJ1-1, the complete variable domain reads DTGVSQNPRHKITKRGQNVTFRCDPISEHNRLYWYRQTLGQGPEFLTYFQNEAQLEKSRLLSDRFSAERPKGSFSTLEIQRTEQGDSAMYLCASQTTRNTEAFFGQGTRLTVV.

This chain connects TRBV25-1 to TRBJ2-7; 7 bases line up with TRBD1. Germline V gene data show CDR1 as MGHDK and CDR2 as SYGVNS. CDR3 length: 14 amino acids. V was pared by 2 bases and J by 4 bases, with 5 bases of the junction left unmatched. The CDR3 sequence: CASSEQGGEYEQYF. The CDR3, as DNA: TGTGCCAGCAGTGAACAAGGGGGCGAGTACGAGCAGTACTTC.

This sequence joins TRBV19 and TRBJ2-7; 7 bases line up with TRBD2. J lost 7 bases, V lost 4 bases, and 13 bases had no gene match. Germline-derived CDR1 and CDR2 are LNHDA and SQIVND (reference sequence). CDR3 length equals 15 residues. CDR3 DNA sequence: TGTGCCAGTAGTACCCAGCGGGACCCGGGGGGAGAGCAGTACTTC. Translated: CASSTQRDPGGEQYF. The full variable domain, its missing parts supplied by reference TRBV19 and TRBJ2-7, is DGGITQSPKYLFRKEGQNVTLSCEQNLNHDAMYWYRQDPGQGLRLIYYSQIVNDFQKGDIAEGYSVSREKKESFPLTVTSAQKNPTAFYLCASSTQRDPGGEQYFGPGTRLTVT.

This clone was seen once. The rearrangement uses TRBV7-9 and TRBJ1-2, with 9 bases aligning to TRBD1. CDR3 length equals 15 residues. With 5 bases clipped from V and 6 bases from J, the junction kept 10 bases outside the gene matches. Germline lookup yields CDR1 SEHNR and CDR2 FQNEAQ (reference sequence). CDR3 amino acids: CASSLKPGQGNGYTF. CDR3 DNA: TGTGCCAGCAGCCTGAAACCGGGACAGGGCAATGGCTACACCTTC.

This clone was seen only once. The chain joins TRBV6-6 to TRBJ2-2; 7 bases match TRBD1. This CDR3 is built from 14 residues. The germline V gene has CDR1 MNHNY and CDR2 SVGAGI (reference sequence). Trimming removed 10 bases from V and 0 bases from J; junction bases left unmatched: 5. This chain's CDR3 is CATKTGANTGELFF. The CDR3 DNA reads as TGTGCCACAAAAACAGGGGCGAACACCGGGGAGCTGTTTTTT.